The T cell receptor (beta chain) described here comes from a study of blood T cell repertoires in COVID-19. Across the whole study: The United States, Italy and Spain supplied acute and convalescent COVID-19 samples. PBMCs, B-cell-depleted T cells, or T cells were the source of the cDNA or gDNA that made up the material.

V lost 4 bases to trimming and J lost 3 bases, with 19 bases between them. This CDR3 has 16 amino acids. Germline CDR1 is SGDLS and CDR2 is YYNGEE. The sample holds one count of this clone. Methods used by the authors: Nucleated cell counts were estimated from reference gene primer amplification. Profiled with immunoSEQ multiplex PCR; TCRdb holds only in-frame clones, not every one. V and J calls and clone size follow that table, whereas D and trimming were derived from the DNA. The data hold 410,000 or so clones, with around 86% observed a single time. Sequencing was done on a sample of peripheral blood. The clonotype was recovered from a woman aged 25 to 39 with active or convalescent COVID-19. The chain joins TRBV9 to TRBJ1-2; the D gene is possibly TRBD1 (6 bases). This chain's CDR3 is CASSLTSGGWDYGYTF. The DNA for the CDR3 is TGTGCCAGCAGCCTCACATCGGGGGGCTGGGACTATGGCTACACCTTC. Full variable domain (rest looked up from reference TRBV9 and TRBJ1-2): DSGVTQTPKHLITATGQRVTLRCSPRSGDLSVYWYQQSLDQGLQFLIQYYNGEERAKGNILERFSAQQFPDLHSELNLSSLELGDSALYFCASSLTSGGWDYGYTFGSGTRLTVV.